The 11 T cell receptor beta chains below were found in one sample sequenced in a study of T cells in Graves' hyperthyroidism and ophthalmopathy. The source material, RNA transcripts, was used to amplify TCR beta CDR3 regions. The HTBI primer set was used in a first-round RT-PCR of the TCR CDR3. TCRdb re-derived calls from the multiplex PCR reads in MiXCR, one entry per CDR3 protein. The sample includes some 600,000 distinct CDR3 sequences, around 13% of them seen just once. The sample consisted of blood. These receptor sequences come from a woman in her 30s with Graves' hyperthyroidism that later progressed to Graves' ophthalmopathy.

This clonotype appeared many times. The V call is TRBV18, the J call TRBJ1-1, with D tentatively TRBD1 (6 bases). This CDR3 is built from 13 residues. The ends were cut back, 4 bases at V and 6 bases at J, with 12 bases in the middle. CDR1 is KGHSH, CDR2 LQKENI, per germline. Here the CDR3 reads CASSLHREAEAFF. DNA of the CDR3: TGTGCCAGCTCACTTCACAGGGAAGCTGAAGCTTTCTTT.

The V call is TRBV18, the J call TRBJ2-7; D may be TRBD1 or TRBD2 (5 bases each). The CDR3 is made up of 16 amino acids. From germline, CDR1 is KGHSH and CDR2 LQKENI. V shed 0 bases and J shed 3 bases, with 15 bases lying between them. The CDR3 bases are TGTGCCAGCTCACCACCGGGGGTGCTGGTAAGCTACGAGCAGTACTTC. Protein: CASSPPGVLVSYEQYF.

This clonotype was counted at least ten times. The chain carries TRBV19 and TRBJ2-7, with D tentatively TRBD2 (7 bases). The length of the CDR3 is 13 residues. Trimming left V 6 bases short and J 5 bases short, with 14 bases between. Per germline, CDR1 LNHDA and CDR2 SQIVND (reference sequence). CDR3 sequence: CASRGGDWHEQYF. The CDR3 DNA sequence: TGTGCCAGTAGAGGGGGGGATTGGCACGAGCAGTACTTC.

This clonotype was counted ten times or more. The CDR3 sequence is CASSRFGTSGDYEQYF. CDR3 sequence (DNA): TGTGCCAGCAGTAGGTTCGGGACTAGCGGGGACTACGAGCAGTACTTC. V and J are TRBV6-1 and TRBJ2-7, with TRBD2 matching 13 bases. This CDR3 contains 16 residues. Germline lookup yields CDR1 MNHNS and CDR2 SASEGT. V shed 5 bases and J 3 bases; nucleotides not matched to a gene: 7.

Many counts were recorded for this clonotype. The rearrangement joins TRBV19 to TRBJ1-5; no reliable D call. Germline CDR1 LNHDA, CDR2 SQIVND (reference sequence). This CDR3 is 12 amino acids long. Between the trimmed V and J ends, which lost 6 bases and 4 bases, there was a span of 7 bases. The CDR3 here is CASRASNQPQHF. CDR3 DNA: TGTGCCAGTAGGGCCAGTAATCAGCCCCAGCATTTT.

The table lists this clonotype with many counts. This rearrangement joins TRBV19 to TRBJ1-1; 7 bases fit TRBD1. Trimming removed 1 base from V and 5 bases from J; junction bases left unmatched: 16. CDR1 is LNHDA and CDR2 is SQIVND in the germline V gene (reference sequence). CDR3 length: 18 residues. The CDR3 reads CASSIGAWDSGRWTEAFF. The CDR3 region has the DNA TGTGCCAGTAGTATAGGGGCGTGGGACAGTGGAAGATGGACTGAAGCTTTCTTT.

The chain is built from TRBV30 and TRBJ1-4; D unclear. From germline, CDR1 is GTSNPN and CDR2 SVGIG (reference sequence). CDR3 length equals 13 residues. Trimming cost V 1 base and J 7 bases, with 10 bases left between them. The CDR3: CAWSGQISEKLFF. The CDR3 bases are TGTGCCTGGAGTGGGCAGATTAGTGAAAAACTGTTTTTT.

The chain couples TRBV19 to TRBJ1-5; D not certain. The CDR3 totals 17 residues. Germline CDR1 and CDR2: LNHDA and SQIVND (reference sequence). Trimming pared 2 bases from V and 6 bases from J, leaving 20 bases between. Here the CDR3 reads CASSIRPRVGWGQPQHF. The CDR3 DNA is TGTGCCAGTAGTATACGCCCCCGGGTCGGCTGGGGTCAGCCCCAGCATTTT.

This clonotype was detected many times. This rearrangement joins TRBV11-3 to TRBJ2-5, with D possibly TRBD2 on 6 matching bases. Germline CDR1 SGHNT, CDR2 YENEEA. V lost 7 bases, J lost 5 bases, and 14 bases lay in between. The CDR3 has 13 residues. In nucleotides, the CDR3 is TGTGCCAGCAACCTTGGGGAGGTCGAGACCCAGTACTTC. As protein: CASNLGEVETQYF.

The rearrangement uses TRBV11-2 and TRBJ2-2; unclear D gene. The germline CDR1 and CDR2 sequences are SGHAT and FQNNGV. This CDR3 region has 16 residues. Trimming cost V 2 bases and J 0 bases, with 10 bases left between them. The CDR3: CASSLLPGTNTGELFF. The CDR3, as DNA: TGTGCCAGCAGCTTACTCCCAGGCACGAACACCGGGGAGCTGTTTTTT.

At least ten counts were recorded for this clonotype. V gene TRBV12-3 or TRBV12-4 combines with J gene TRBJ1-2; maybe TRBD1 (5 bases). The CDR3 sequence is 14 residues long. Trimming cost V 2 bases and J 4 bases, with 11 bases left between them. CDR3 in amino acids: CASSLRGVFYGYTF. Here the CDR3 DNA reads TGTGCCAGCAGTTTAAGGGGCGTGTTCTATGGCTACACCTTC.